This is a list of T cell receptor beta chains from one sample in a study of a mutant IDH1 vaccine in newly diagnosed glioma. The protocol was immunoSEQ multiplex PCR, while the TCRdb copy is restricted to in-frame clones and leaves out a portion. The profile shows about 51,000 clones, around three quarters of them singletons. The input for sequencing was PBMCs, taken from a glioma patient treated with radiotherapy, temozolomide or both. The receptors stem from a middle-aged woman with glioma. Both conserved end residues are part of each CDR3. D genes are given only for firm matches. A clone size is listed for some rows: how often the clone was seen (once, few, many), or a class if it is expanded.

size	V	J	D	DNA	CDR3
-	TRBV10-2	TRBJ1-5	-	TGCGCCAGCAGTGAGTCGGGGGTGAATCAGCCCCAGCATTTT	CASSESGVNQPQHF
-	TRBV28	TRBJ1-5	-	TGTGCCAGCAGTTTTCTGGGGGCAAGCAATCAGCCCCAGCATTTT	CASSFLGASNQPQHF
-	TRBV7-6	TRBJ2-3	TRBD2	TGTGCCAGCAGCTTAGCGTTAGCGGGAGGAACAGATACGCAGTATTTT	CASSLALAGGTDTQYF
once	TRBV5-1	TRBJ1-3	TRBD1	TGCGCCAGCAGCTTGGAAGGGACAGGGATATCTGGAAACACCATATATTTT	CASSLEGTGISGNTIYF
-	TRBV29-1	TRBJ2-7	-	TGCAGCGTTGAAACGACTAGCTCCTACGAGCAGTACTTC	CSVETTSSYEQYF
-	TRBV15	TRBJ2-7	-	TGTGCCACCAGCAGAGCCAGGGCCGAGCAGTACTTC	CATSRARAEQYF
-	TRBV9	TRBJ1-1	-	TGTGCCAGCAGCGTATCGGGGGGGAACACTGAAGCTTTCTTT	CASSVSGGNTEAFF
-	TRBV5-1	TRBJ1-1	-	TGCGCCAGCAGCCTCAGGGGCACTGAAGCTTTCTTT	CASSLRGTEAFF
-	TRBV6-1	TRBJ2-7	TRBD1	TGTGCCAGCACTCTATGGACAGGGGTTGACTACGAGCAGTACTTC	CASTLWTGVDYEQYF
-	TRBV4-1	TRBJ2-5	TRBD2	TGCGCCAGCAGCCCGGGACTAGACGGGACCCAGTACTTC	CASSPGLDGTQYF
once	TRBV30	TRBJ1-5	-	TGTGCCTGGAGTTCATTATCTAGCAATCAGCCCCAGCATTTT	CAWSSLSSNQPQHF
few	TRBV6-1	TRBJ1-5	-	TGTGCCAGCAGTGAAGCGGGCAGGGACAATCAGCCCCAGCATTTT	CASSEAGRDNQPQHF
-	TRBV2	TRBJ1-4	-	TGTGCCAGCAGCCGTGGCACTACTCAGGGGGAAAAACTGTTTTTT	CASSRGTTQGEKLFF
-	TRBV25-1	TRBJ2-5	-	TGTGCCAGCAGTGACAAGCGGCGGATCCAAGAGACCCAGTACTTC	CASSDKRRIQETQYF
-	TRBV25-1	TRBJ2-5	-	TGTGCCAGCAGTGTGCGGAACACCCAAGAGACCCAGTACTTC	CASSVRNTQETQYF
-	TRBV10-1	TRBJ1-5	-	TGCGCCCTTACGGGAGGGCGCAATCAGCCCCAGCATTTT	CALTGGRNQPQHF
once	TRBV5-1	TRBJ2-5	TRBD2	TGCGCCAGCAGGGGACTAGCTGGAGAGACCCAGTACTTC	CASRGLAGETQYF
-	TRBV7-2	TRBJ2-3	-	TGTGCCAGCAGCTCCCCCGGGTTCCGGCCGCTCCAGGGGCCAGATACGCAGTATTTT	CASSSPGFRPLQGPDTQYF
-	TRBV7-7	TRBJ2-1	TRBD2	TGTGCTAGCAGCCGCGGGACTAGCGGGGGGGCCTCCTACAATGAGCAGTTCTTC	CASSRGTSGGASYNEQFF
-	TRBV21-1	TRBJ1-2	-	TGTGCCAGCAGCAAAAAAGGCAGGGGCTATGGCTACACCTTC	CASSKKGRGYGYTF
-	TRBV29-1	TRBJ2-1	TRBD2	TGCAGCGTTGAACTAGCGGGGGGGAATGAGCAGTTCTTC	CSVELAGGNEQFF